The following is a T cell receptor (beta chain) sequence with its context. No antigen is known for it. The germline V gene encodes CDR1 SNHLY and CDR2 FYNNEI. Trimming cost V 6 bases and J 9 bases, with 9 bases left between them. CDR3 length equals 10 residues. The sample is drawn from a study of identical twins. General observations from the study: Less excess twin sharing appeared in beta out-of-frame sequences. Researchers reported excess low generation probability among twin-shared out-of-frame alpha sequences.

A universal primer site came from template switching; cDNA carried unique molecular identifiers. One entry per CDR3 protein results from TCRdb running MiXCR on the 5' RACE reads. The data show nearly 900,000 distinct CDR3 sequences, over 9% seen once. In every case, the donor was a healthy Caucasian. This sample also belongs to another study, concerning yellow fever vaccine responses in identical twins.

This receptor was identified in a young woman in good health. The sequencing sample was made of PBMCs. V gene TRBV2 combines with J gene TRBJ2-7, with D uncertain. For the CDR3, the DNA is TGTGCCAGCAGCAAATCCACGCAGTACGTC. Its translation is CASSKSTQYV.